The sequence of this T cell receptor (beta chain) was determined in a study of blood T cell repertoires in COVID-19. TCRdb's table, derived via immunoSEQ multiplex PCR, lists solely in-frame clones and lacks some. The sample yields around 340,000 clones, 88% seen once. Germline assignment: CDR1 SSHAT and CDR2 FNYEAQ (reference sequence). Trimming took 4 bases from V and 5 from J; bases not matched to a gene: 6. The CDR3 loop spans 17 amino acids. Assignments of participants to cohorts depended upon their own reported clinical history. Sequenced sample: PBMCs or T cells enriched from blood (not recorded which). The chain combines TRBV7-7 with TRBJ2-2; 14 nucleotides agree with TRBD2. The sequence came from a woman in her twenties or thirties who had been exposed to COVID-19. The DNA for the CDR3 is TGTGCCAGCAGCTGGGGACTAGCGGGAGCGGGGACCGGGGAGCTGTTTTTT. It specifies CASSWGLAGAGTGELFF.